This TCR beta chain originates from a study of shared clonotypes between healthy human individuals. The study's findings and limits: Unshared clonotypes carried lower generation probabilities than those common to all four donors. Enrolling few donors narrowed the genetic and exposure-history diversity that was represented. An expected dependence of interdonor clonotype sharing on sequencing depth was noted.

With respect to this clone: Its target is unknown.

The study ran the assay at deep level. Assay used: immunoSEQ multiplex PCR; TCRdb lists only in-frame clones, some missing. The sample has 2 million to 2.5 million clones, 90% to 97% seen once. This CDR3 spans 15 amino acids. Germline V lookup: CDR1 SGHVS, CDR2 FNYEAQ. J was trimmed by 9 bases and V by 1 base; bases with no gene match: 6. The chain is built from TRBV7-6 and TRBJ2-1; 10 bases line up with TRBD2. The clonotype originates from a man younger than 35 in good health. The sequencing input was naive CD4+ T cells sorted from blood. Indicated subset: CD45RA+ positively selected. As DNA, the CDR3 is TGTGCCAGCAGCTTAGGCCAGCGGGAGGGGGGTGAGCAGTTCTTC. This encodes CASSLGQREGGEQFF.